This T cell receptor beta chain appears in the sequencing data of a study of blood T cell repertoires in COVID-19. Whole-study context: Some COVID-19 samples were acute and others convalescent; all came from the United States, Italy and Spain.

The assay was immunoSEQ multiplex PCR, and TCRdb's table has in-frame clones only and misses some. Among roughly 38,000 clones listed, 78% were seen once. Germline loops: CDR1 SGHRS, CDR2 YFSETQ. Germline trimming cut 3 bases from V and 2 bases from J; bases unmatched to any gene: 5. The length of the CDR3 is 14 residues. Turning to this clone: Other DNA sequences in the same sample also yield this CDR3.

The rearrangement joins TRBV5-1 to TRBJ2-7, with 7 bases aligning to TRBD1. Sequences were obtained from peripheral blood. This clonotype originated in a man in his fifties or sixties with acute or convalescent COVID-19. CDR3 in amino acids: CASSSRTGPYEQYF. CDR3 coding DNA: TGCGCCAGCAGCTCAAGGACAGGTCCCTACGAGCAGTACTTC. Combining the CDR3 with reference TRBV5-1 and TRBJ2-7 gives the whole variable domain KAGVTQTPRYLIKTRGQQVTLSCSPISGHRSVSWYQQTPGQGLQFLFEYFSETQRNKGNFPGRFSGRQFSNSRSEMNVSTLELGDSALYLCASSSRTGPYEQYFGPGTRLTVT.